This TCR beta chain appears in the sequencing data of a study of blood T cell repertoires in COVID-19. Study-level background: COVID-19 samples from acute and convalescent phases originated in the United States, Italy and Spain. PBMCs, B-cell-depleted T cells, or T cells provided the cDNA or gDNA that made up the material.

Germline values: CDR1 SQVTM, CDR2 ANQGSEA. This CDR3 has 15 amino acids. The V segment lost 2 bases and the J segment 2 bases; nucleotides outside the gene matches: 6. This clone was seen once. In the source study's methods: By means of reference gene primer amplification, nucleated cell counts were estimated. Assay used: immunoSEQ multiplex PCR; TCRdb lists only in-frame clones, some missing. V and J calls plus clone size are reproduced from that table; the DNA served to infer D and trimming. Among 45,000 to 60,000 clones listed, roughly 84% were seen once. Sequencing input: peripheral blood. The chain uses TRBV29-1 and TRBJ2-1, with 7 bases matching TRBD2. The clonotype was recovered from a man between 65 and 79 years old with active COVID-19. The CDR3 here is CSVESSGGAYNEQFF. The CDR3 nucleotides read TGCAGCGTTGAATCTAGCGGTGGGGCCTACAATGAGCAGTTCTTC.